This T cell receptor (beta chain) was retrieved from a study of blood T cell repertoires in COVID-19. In the study overall: COVID-19 samples, acute and convalescent, were from the United States, Italy and Spain. PBMCs, B-cell-depleted T cells, or T cells were the source of the cDNA or gDNA that made up the material.

With 4 bases removed from V and 9 bases from J, the gap between germline ends came to 13 bases. CDR3 length: 14 residues. In germline, CDR1 is MGHRA, CDR2 YSYEKL. This table comes from immunoSEQ multiplex PCR, and its TCRdb copy is limited to in-frame clones, with some not included. The sample lists approximately 410,000 clones; 86% were seen once. This receptor was taken from a woman in her thirties with active or convalescent COVID-19. The chain carries TRBV4-1 and TRBJ1-6, with unresolved D. The sample was peripheral blood. The CDR3 DNA reads TGCGCCAGCAGCCCCCGGGGAGGCCTTTCACCCCTCCACTTT. This codes for CASSPRGGLSPLHF.